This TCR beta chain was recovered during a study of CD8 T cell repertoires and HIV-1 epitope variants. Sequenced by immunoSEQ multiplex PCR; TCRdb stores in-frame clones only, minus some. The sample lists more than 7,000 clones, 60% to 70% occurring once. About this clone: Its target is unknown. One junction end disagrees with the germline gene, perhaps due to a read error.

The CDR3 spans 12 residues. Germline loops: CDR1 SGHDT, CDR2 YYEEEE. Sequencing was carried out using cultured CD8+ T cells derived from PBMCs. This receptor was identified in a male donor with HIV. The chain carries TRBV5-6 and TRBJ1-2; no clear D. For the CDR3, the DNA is TGTGCCAGCAGCTTGGGATCGTTGGGCTGCGCCTTC. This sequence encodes CASSLGSLGCAF.